A single sample is the source of the 3 T cell receptor beta chains below, sequenced in a study of cytomegalovirus exposure and HLA in healthy donors (dated by TCRdb to the late 2010s). Libraries were prepared through the immunoSEQ multiplex PCR assay. A mixture of 60 forward primers for TCR Vbeta segments and 13 reverse primers for TCR Jbeta segments was used in the multiplex PCR. Entries here come from immuneACCESS through TCRdb and include only in-frame sequences with V and J called. Some clones fail to appear in such tables; in the studies checked, an unresolved V gene covers under half of the shortfall, and the cause of the remainder is unknown. Recorded for this sample are 150,000 to 200,000 clones; 81% of them occurred a single time. Approximately 2% of the sample goes to the ten largest clones. The sequenced sample consisted of PBMCs. Receptor source: a woman between 18 and 29 years old in good health and CMV-seronegative.

CDR3 protein: CASSLGLKTYEQYF. CDR3 in DNA: TGCGCCAGCAGCTTAGGACTAAAGACGTACGAGCAGTACTTC. The V and J genes are TRBV5-1 and TRBJ2-7; possible D gene TRBD2, 6 bases. CDR3 length: 14 residues. The V gene's germline CDR1 is SGHRS and CDR2 YFSETQ. The V end lost 2 bases, the J end lost 4 bases, and 13 bases lay between the germline ends.

A single count supports this clone. V gene TRBV9 combines with J gene TRBJ2-5; a weak D match, TRBD1 (6 bases). The CDR3 covers 13 residues. Germline V gives CDR1 SGDLS, CDR2 YYNGEE. Trimming pared 7 bases from V and 0 bases from J, leaving 10 bases between. The CDR3 reads CASQDSNQETQYF. The CDR3 nucleotides read TGTGCCAGCCAGGACAGTAACCAAGAGACCCAGTACTTC.

The CDR3 loop is CASSLNYGYTF. As DNA, the CDR3 is TGTGCCAGCAGTTTAAACTATGGCTACACCTTC. The V call is TRBV25-1, the J call TRBJ1-2; D gene unclear. Germline CDR1 and CDR2: MGHDK and SYGVNS. The CDR3 consists of 11 residues. V lost 5 bases to trimming and J lost 2 bases, with 3 bases between them.